This passage covers 5 T cell receptor beta chains from one sample sequenced in a study of T-cell reconstitution after alpha-beta-depleted transplantation in children. Library preparation (for TCRbeta) was performed with unique molecular identifiers. TCRdb independently ran MiXCR on the PCR reads; one entry per CDR3 protein. The sample has around 680,000 distinct CDR3 sequences, approximately 16% seen once; the top ten hold 0.8% to 1.1%. This material consisted of PBMCs from the stem cell graft donor, taken from the stem cell graft. The receptors come from a human donor who donated a stem cell graft to a child with acute myeloid leukemia.

The chain uses TRBV11-3 and TRBJ2-1; D might be TRBD1 or TRBD2, each matching 5 bases. V lost 6 bases to trimming and J lost 2 bases, with 14 bases between them. Germline V gene lookup returns CDR1 SGHNT and CDR2 YENEEA. The CDR3 covers 15 residues. In nucleotides, the CDR3 is TGTGCCAGCAGTTTTGCTGGGACCGCCTACAATGAGCAGTTCTTC. Amino acids: CASSFAGTAYNEQFF.

This clonotype was detected a few times. As DNA, the CDR3 is TGTGCCAGCAGCTTAGCGCTGGGACAGGGCACTGAAGCTTTCTTT. It yields the protein CASSLALGQGTEAFF. The J gene is TRBJ1-1, the V gene TRBV7-9; 9 bases fit TRBD1. This CDR3 has 15 residues. J lost 4 bases, V lost 0 bases, and 3 bases had no gene match. Germline assignment: CDR1 SEHNR and CDR2 FQNEAQ (reference sequence).

In this sample, this clonotype turned up many times. The V gene is TRBV27, the J gene TRBJ1-1; D may be TRBD1 (5 bases). The CDR3 covers 15 residues. The germline CDR1 and CDR2 sequences are MNHEY and SMNVEV (reference sequence). V lost 4 bases, J lost 1 base, and 13 bases lay in between. The CDR3 DNA reads TGTGCCAGCAGTTCACATACAGGAACGAACACTGAAGCTTTCTTT. This translates into CASSSHTGTNTEAFF.

In its sample, this clonotype was seen a few times. The chain links TRBV28 to TRBJ1-6, with a possible D match to TRBD1 (6 bases). The V and J ends lost 3 bases and 10 bases respectively, with 13 bases between them. The CDR3 covers 14 residues. CDR1 and CDR2 (germline): MDHEN, SYDVKM. CDR3 loop: CASSFNQGRSPLHF. DNA for the CDR3: TGTGCCAGCAGTTTTAATCAGGGGAGGTCACCCCTCCACTTT. Drawing the rest from reference TRBV28 and TRBJ1-6, the complete variable domain is DVKVTQSSRYLVKRTGEKVFLECVQDMDHENMFWYRQDPGLGLRLIYFSYDVKMKEKGDIPEGYSVSREKKERFSLILESASTNQTSMYLCASSFNQGRSPLHFGNGTRLTVT.

The table lists this clonotype with a few counts. The chain combines TRBV5-1 with TRBJ2-3; no firm D call. Deletions cut 6 bases from V and 1 base from J, with 6 bases between. The CDR3 is made up of 12 amino acids. Germline CDR1 SGHRS, CDR2 YFSETQ. The CDR3 DNA reads as TGCGCCAGCAAGCACGGCACAGATACGCAGTATTTT. It translates to CASKHGTDTQYF.